The next 18 T cell receptor beta chains were all read from a single sample in a study of OX40 agonist ivuxolimab in advanced cancers. Profiling relied on immunoSEQ multiplex PCR, and the TCRdb table lists in-frame clones only, not all of them. The data contain tens of thousands of clones, roughly 78% of them singletons. The material sequenced was CD4+ or CD8+ T cells sorted from blood, taken in a trial of the OX40 agonist ivuxolimab. Every receptor here comes from an adult with an advanced solid tumor such as melanoma, head and neck, liver or kidney cancer.

This sequence joins TRBV28 and TRBJ2-3, with 11 bases matching TRBD2. CDR1 is MDHEN and CDR2 is SYDVKM in the germline V gene. The ends lost 4 bases at V and 0 bases at J; junction bases unmatched: 9. The CDR3 has 18 residues. The CDR3 nucleotides are TGTGCCAGCAGTTCAACTAGCGGGGGAACGATTAGCACAGATACGCAGTATTTT. Amino acid sequence: CASSSTSGGTISTDTQYF.

A single count supports this clone. The CDR3 reads CASSLTTGSSGYTF. CDR3 DNA: TGCGCCAGCAGCCTGACGACAGGATCGAGTGGCTACACCTTC. The chain recombines TRBV4-1 with TRBJ1-2; perhaps TRBD1 as D (6 bases). CDR3 length equals 14 residues. The V gene lost 4 bases and the J gene lost 7 bases, with 16 bases spanning the gap. Germline CDR1 reads MGHRA; CDR2 reads YSYEKL.

V gene TRBV6-4 combines with J gene TRBJ1-2; D is unclear. The V end was cut by 2 bases, the J end by 4 bases, with 11 bases between. CDR1 and CDR2 from the germline V gene are MRHNA and SNTAGT. CDR3 length equals 14 residues. CDR3 sequence reads: CASSDRALFYGYTF. CDR3 bases: TGTGCCAGCAGTGACAGGGCACTATTCTATGGCTACACCTTC.

CDR3 in amino acids: CASSEALKVWGMNTEAFF. The CDR3 DNA follows: TGTGCCAGCAGTGAAGCGCTGAAGGTTTGGGGGATGAACACTGAAGCTTTCTTT. The chain links TRBV2 to TRBJ1-1, with D perhaps TRBD1 (5 bases). The germline V gene encodes CDR1 SNHLY and CDR2 FYNNEI. V dropped 0 bases and J dropped 0 bases, with 17 bases sitting between them. The CDR3 contains 18 residues. Full variable domain (remainder filled in from reference TRBV2 and TRBJ1-1): EPEVTQTPSHQVTQMGQEVILRCVPISNHLYFYWYRQILGQKVEFLVSFYNNEISEKSEIFDDQFSVERPDGSNFTLKIRSTKLEDSAMYFCASSEALKVWGMNTEAFFGQGTRLTVV.

This clone came up a few times. The chain is built from TRBV6-5 and TRBJ1-6; D not certain. This CDR3 contains 15 residues. With 2 bases removed from V and 0 bases from J, the gap between germline ends came to 5 bases. The germline gives CDR1 MNHEY, CDR2 SVGAGI. The CDR3 protein is CASSYRSSYNSPLHF. CDR3 nucleotide sequence: TGTGCCAGCAGTTACCGGAGCTCCTATAATTCACCCCTCCACTTT.

This clone appeared many times. DNA of the CDR3: TGTGCCGGAGGACTAGCGGGAGCAGATACGCAGTATTTT. It encodes CAGGLAGADTQYF. The chain couples TRBV2 to TRBJ2-3, with 13 bases matching TRBD2. V lost 11 bases and J lost 4; bases outside the gene matches: 3. Germline V gene sequence: CDR1 SNHLY, CDR2 FYNNEI. There are 13 residues in the CDR3.

The chain carries TRBV11-2 and TRBJ2-5; no clear D. V shed 5 bases and J shed 2 bases, with 3 bases lying between them. CDR3 length: 11 residues. The germline V gene encodes CDR1 SGHAT and CDR2 FQNNGV. The DNA for the CDR3 is TGTGCCAGCAGCGTACAAGAGACCCAGTACTTC. Translating gives CASSVQETQYF.

V and J are TRBV30 and TRBJ2-6; TRBD1 is a possible D gene (6 bases). This CDR3 is 15 amino acids long. V was cut by 2 bases and J by 0 bases, with 8 bases left in between. Looked up from germline, CDR1 is GTSNPN and CDR2 is SVGIG (reference sequence). CDR3 DNA sequence: TGTGCCTGGAGTCAGGGGTTCTCTGGGGCCAACGTCCTGACTTTC. It codes for CAWSQGFSGANVLTF.

The J gene is TRBJ2-3, the V gene TRBV7-3; TRBD2 matches at 8 bases. The CDR3 spans 15 residues. The germline gives CDR1 SGHTA, CDR2 FQGTGA. The V gene end was trimmed by 3 bases and the J gene end by 0 bases; junction bases not matched to a gene: 2. The CDR3 is CASSLTSASTDTQYF. The DNA of the CDR3 is TGTGCCAGCAGCTTGACTAGCGCCAGCACAGATACGCAGTATTTT.

V gene TRBV4-3 combines with J gene TRBJ2-5; D uncertain. Gene TRBJ2-7 matches the end of the DNA better, so the J call may be wrong. From germline, CDR1 is LGHNA and CDR2 YSLEER. The CDR3 runs to 13 residues. For the CDR3, the DNA is TGCGCCAGCAGCCAGTTCGGGTCCTACGAGCAGTACTTC. It encodes CASSQFGSYEQYF.

The V gene is TRBV25-1, the J gene TRBJ1-1; TRBD1 might be the D (5 bases). Trimming cost V 2 bases and J 4 bases, with 11 bases left between them. The CDR3 has 14 amino acids. The germline gives CDR1 MGHDK, CDR2 SYGVNS. The CDR3 reads CASSEGGGLTEAFF. The CDR3 DNA sequence: TGTGCCAGCAGTGAAGGGGGTGGACTCACTGAAGCTTTCTTT.

The rearrangement links TRBV18 to TRBJ1-4; D unclear. V dropped 4 bases and J dropped 7 bases, with 10 bases sitting between them. The CDR3 runs to 13 residues. The germline CDR1 and CDR2 sequences are KGHSH and LQKENI. This CDR3 reads CASSRDEREKLFF. The CDR3 bases are TGTGCCAGCTCACGCGATGAACGTGAAAAACTGTTTTTT.

The J gene is TRBJ2-5, the V gene TRBV11-2; 7 bases match TRBD1. Trimming cost V 5 bases and J 2 bases; bases outside gene matches: 8. The CDR3 runs to 15 residues. CDR1 and CDR2 (germline): SGHAT, FQNNGV. As DNA, the CDR3 is TGTGCCAGCAGCGTATCCGGGACAGAGCAAGAGACCCAGTACTTC. Its translation: CASSVSGTEQETQYF.

The chain couples TRBV6-1 to TRBJ1-1; 10 bases fit TRBD1. This CDR3 has 15 amino acids. CDR1 is MNHNS and CDR2 is SASEGT in the germline V gene. V was pared by 6 bases and J by 1 base, with 5 bases of the junction left unmatched. The CDR3 sequence: CASRDRGMSNTEAFF. CDR3 nucleotide sequence: TGTGCCAGCAGGGACAGGGGGATGTCGAACACTGAAGCTTTCTTT.

This chain uses TRBV11-2 with TRBJ1-2, with D perhaps matching TRBD1 (6 bases). The CDR3 contains 16 residues. Germline loops: CDR1 SGHAT, CDR2 FQNNGV. Trimming stripped 5 bases from V and 3 bases from J, with 19 bases between. This chain's CDR3 is CASSPYGQQDDYGYTF. In DNA, the CDR3 is TGTGCCAGCAGCCCATATGGACAGCAGGACGACTATGGCTACACCTTC. The full variable domain, completed using reference TRBV11-2 and TRBJ1-2, is EAGVAQSPRYKIIEKRQSVAFWCNPISGHATLYWYQQILGQGPKLLIQFQNNGVVDDSQLPKDRFSAERLKGVDSTLKIQPAKLEDSAVYLCASSPYGQQDDYGYTFGSGTRLTVV.

This chain connects TRBV11-2 to TRBJ2-5; 10 positions agree with TRBD1. The germline V gene encodes CDR1 SGHAT and CDR2 FQNNGV. Trimming took 3 bases from V and 3 from J; bases not matched to a gene: 4. The CDR3 covers 15 residues. In nucleotides, the CDR3 is TGTGCCAGCAGCTTGGAGACAGGGGGCAAAGAGACCCAGTACTTC. This translates into CASSLETGGKETQYF.

V gene TRBV19 combines with J gene TRBJ1-1; 8 bases match TRBD1. CDR1 is LNHDA, CDR2 SQIVND, per germline (reference sequence). Trimming took 7 bases from V and 2 from J; bases not matched to a gene: 9. CDR3 length equals 15 residues. CDR3 sequence (DNA): TGTGCCAGTAAATGGACAGGGATCCTAAACACTGAAGCTTTCTTT. Protein: CASKWTGILNTEAFF.

The gene calls are TRBV28 and TRBJ2-6; the D gene is possibly TRBD1 (6 bases). The CDR3 spans 16 residues. V lost 5 bases, J lost 0 bases, and 11 bases lay in between. Germline V gene lookup returns CDR1 MDHEN and CDR2 SYDVKM. This chain's CDR3 is CASSPIRGSGANVLTF. DNA of the CDR3: TGTGCCAGCAGTCCTATCAGGGGCTCTGGGGCCAACGTCCTGACTTTC.